The 16 T cell receptor beta chains in this list originate from one sample, sequenced in a study of shared clonotypes between healthy human individuals. CD8 cells classed as naive were CD45RO-negative and positively selected for CCR7, excluding terminally differentiated effector memory CD45RA+ cells. Only in-frame clones appear in the TCRdb table, and some are missing; sequencing was by immunoSEQ multiplex PCR. The sample has about 2.1 million clones; 93% are singletons. Sequencing was performed on naive CD8+ T cells from PBMCs. The receptors were sampled from a young man in good health. Some clones in this sample may be carry-over from other donors' samples.

This clone is a singleton in its sample. The chain couples TRBV4-3 to TRBJ2-3; tentative D call: TRBD2 (6 bases). Trimming left V 0 bases short and J 5 bases short, with 21 bases between. The CDR3 has 18 residues. Germline CDR1 and CDR2: LGHNA and YSLEER. This chain's CDR3 is CASSQENQGGAPQDTQYF. The CDR3 DNA is TGCGCCAGCAGCCAAGAAAACCAAGGCGGGGCACCACAAGATACGCAGTATTTT.

V gene TRBV6-4 combines with J gene TRBJ2-1; weak D call: TRBD2 (5 bases). Germline-derived CDR1 and CDR2 are MRHNA and SNTAGT. V was shortened by 4 bases and J by 3 bases, with 13 bases between the two germline ends. This CDR3 has 15 amino acids. CDR3 sequence: CASSAGFAYYNEQFF. CDR3 nucleotide sequence: TGTGCCAGCAGTGCGGGGTTTGCTTACTACAATGAGCAGTTCTTC.

V gene TRBV4-2 combines with J gene TRBJ2-2, with a weak D call TRBD1 (7 bases). The germline CDR1 and CDR2 sequences are LGHNA and YNFKEQ. Trimming pared 9 bases from V and 3 bases from J, leaving 17 bases between. The CDR3 loop spans 15 amino acids. The DNA for the CDR3 is TGTGCCAGTAACACCAGGGGGGTGGACACCGGGGAGCTGTTTTTT. It yields the protein CASNTRGVDTGELFF.

The rearrangement links TRBV18 to TRBJ2-1; 10 bases are shared with TRBD2. Germline V gene sequence: CDR1 KGHSH, CDR2 LQKENI. The ends lost 0 bases at V and 4 bases at J; junction bases unmatched: 21. The CDR3 contains 22 residues. CDR3 protein: CASSPPFLTAGLMTSGYNEQFF. CDR3 coding DNA: TGTGCCAGCTCACCACCGTTTCTCACGGCGGGGCTAATGACTAGCGGGTACAATGAGCAGTTCTTC. Full variable domain (outside the CDR3, taken from reference TRBV18 and TRBJ2-1): NAGVMQNPRHLVRRRGQEARLRCSPMKGHSHVYWYRQLPEEGLKFMVYLQKENIIDESGMPKERFSAEFPKEGPSILRIQQVVRGDSAAYFCASSPPFLTAGLMTSGYNEQFFGPGTRLTVL.

The V and J genes are TRBV4-1 and TRBJ2-7, with TRBD2 as a possible D gene (6 bases). The CDR3 has 13 amino acids. The germline gives CDR1 MGHRA, CDR2 YSYEKL. V lost 4 bases, J lost 2 bases, and 9 bases lay in between. The CDR3 bases are TGCGCCAGCAGCCCAGGCGGGGCCTACGAGCAGTACTTC. Encoded protein: CASSPGGAYEQYF.

The rearrangement links TRBV7-9 to TRBJ2-1; possibly TRBD2 for D (6 bases). The germline V gene encodes CDR1 SEHNR and CDR2 FQNEAQ (reference sequence). Trimming took off 4 bases at V and 2 bases at J, with 15 bases between the two ends. CDR3 length: 16 amino acids. The CDR3 DNA is TGTGCCAGCAGCTGGTCCGCGGGATTAACCTACAATGAGCAGTTCTTC. It codes for CASSWSAGLTYNEQFF.

Comment on this clone: The sample holds other DNA sequences that translate to the same CDR3. The CDR3 region is CASSSRSGSSYNEQFF. The DNA for the CDR3 is TGTGCCAGCAGTTCCCGTAGCGGGAGCTCCTACAATGAGCAGTTCTTC. V usage is TRBV11-3 and J usage is TRBJ2-1; 9 bases are a match to TRBD2. The CDR3 extends over 16 amino acids. V was clipped by 6 bases and J by 0 bases; unmatched bases: 6. Germline assignment: CDR1 SGHNT and CDR2 YENEEA.

The V call is TRBV11-2, the J call TRBJ1-1, with 8 bases lining up with TRBD1. The germline V gene has CDR1 SGHAT and CDR2 FQNNGV. The CDR3 loop spans 16 amino acids. V was clipped by 4 bases and J by 6 bases; unmatched bases: 13. DNA for the CDR3: TGTGCCAGCAGCTACCTAGTGGACAGGGTTGGTGCTGAAGCTTTCTTT. Translation gives CASSYLVDRVGAEAFF.

V is TRBV6-4 and J is TRBJ2-7; no reliable D call. There are 8 residues in the CDR3. V was pared by 7 bases and J by 7 bases, with 2 bases between. The V gene's germline CDR1 is MRHNA and CDR2 SNTAGT. CDR3 nucleotide sequence: TGTGCCAGCACTGAGCAGTACTTC. Translated: CASTEQYF.

This chain connects TRBV4-2 to TRBJ2-7, with TRBD2 identical over 7 bases. V lost 2 bases to trimming and J lost 2 bases; unmatched junction nucleotides: 6. This CDR3 is built from 15 residues. Germline loops: CDR1 LGHNA, CDR2 YNFKEQ. The CDR3 bases are TGTGCCAGCAGCCAAACTAGCGCCGAAACCTACGAGCAGTACTTC. Protein sequence: CASSQTSAETYEQYF.

The rearrangement joins TRBV11-2 to TRBJ1-4; the D is unclear. The V gene's germline CDR1 is SGHAT and CDR2 FQNNGV. This CDR3 contains 15 residues. Trimming took off 5 bases at V and 4 bases at J, with 14 bases between the two ends. The CDR3 DNA sequence: TGTGCCAGCAGCCCACTTCGGCCCCTTAATGAAAAACTGTTTTTT. Protein product: CASSPLRPLNEKLFF.

The chain couples TRBV2 to TRBJ1-5; the D gene is possibly TRBD1 (5 bases). The CDR3 has 17 residues. V was clipped by 0 bases and J by 0 bases, with 12 bases between them. CDR1 and CDR2 (germline): SNHLY, FYNNEI. The CDR3 reads CASSEAAGLGSNQPQHF. The CDR3, as DNA: TGTGCCAGCAGTGAAGCAGCGGGGCTGGGTAGCAATCAGCCCCAGCATTTT. The full variable domain, with the rest looked up from reference TRBV2 and TRBJ1-5, is EPEVTQTPSHQVTQMGQEVILRCVPISNHLYFYWYRQILGQKVEFLVSFYNNEISEKSEIFDDQFSVERPDGSNFTLKIRSTKLEDSAMYFCASSEAAGLGSNQPQHFGDGTRLSIL.

This chain links TRBV5-6 with TRBJ2-7; the match to TRBD1 covers 10 bases. The CDR3 sequence is 16 residues long. V lost 0 bases, J lost 5 bases, and 8 bases stayed unmatched. Germline CDR1 is SGHDT and CDR2 is YYEEEE. Here the CDR3 DNA reads TGTGCCAGCAGCTTGGTGATCAGACAGGGGGCTGACGAGCAGTACTTC. This sequence encodes CASSLVIRQGADEQYF.

This clone occurred once. The sample carries other DNA sequences with the same CDR3. The rearrangement uses TRBV2 and TRBJ2-1; D gene unclear. Germline values: CDR1 SNHLY, CDR2 FYNNEI. The CDR3 is made up of 14 amino acids. V was shortened by 1 base and J by 4 bases, with 8 bases between the two germline ends. In DNA, the CDR3 is TGTGCCAGCAGTGAAGGGCAGAGTTACAATGAGCAGTTCTTC. As protein: CASSEGQSYNEQFF.

This chain uses TRBV25-1 with TRBJ2-7, with 9 bases matching TRBD2. The length of the CDR3 is 14 residues. CDR1 and CDR2 (germline): MGHDK, SYGVNS. V shed 5 bases and J 5 bases; nucleotides not matched to a gene: 7. The CDR3 is CASSRGAGGDEQYF. DNA of the CDR3: TGTGCCAGCAGTCGCGGAGCGGGAGGCGACGAGCAGTACTTC.

This chain links TRBV7-9 with TRBJ1-4; D is undetermined. CDR3 length equals 12 residues. CDR1 is SEHNR, CDR2 FQNEAQ, per germline (reference sequence). V was trimmed by 1 base and J by 8 bases, leaving 5 bases between them. CDR3 sequence reads: CASSLVQEKLFF. CDR3 coding DNA: TGTGCCAGCAGCTTAGTGCAGGAAAAACTGTTTTTT.